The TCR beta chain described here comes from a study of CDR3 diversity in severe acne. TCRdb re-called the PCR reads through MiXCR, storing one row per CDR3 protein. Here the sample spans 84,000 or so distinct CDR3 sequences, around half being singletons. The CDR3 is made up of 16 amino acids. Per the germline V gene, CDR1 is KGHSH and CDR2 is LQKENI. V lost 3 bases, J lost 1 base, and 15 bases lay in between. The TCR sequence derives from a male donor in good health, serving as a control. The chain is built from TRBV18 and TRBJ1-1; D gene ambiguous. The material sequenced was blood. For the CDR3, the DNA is TGTGCCAGCTCACCTCCTGCGGCAGGAGGGAACACTGAAGCTTTCTTT. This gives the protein CASSPPAAGGNTEAFF. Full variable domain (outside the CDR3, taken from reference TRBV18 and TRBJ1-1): NAGVMQNPRHLVRRRGQEARLRCSPMKGHSHVYWYRQLPEEGLKFMVYLQKENIIDESGMPKERFSAEFPKEGPSILRIQQVVRGDSAAYFCASSPPAAGGNTEAFFGQGTRLTVV.